Below are 23 T cell receptor beta chains sequenced from a single sample in a study of shared clonotypes between healthy human individuals. TCRdb keeps only in-frame clones here, not all; method: immunoSEQ multiplex PCR. Here the sample spans 2 million to 3 million clones, approximately 93% being singletons. The sample consisted of naive CD4+ T cells from PBMCs. Subset noted: CD45RA+ positively selected. The source of these receptors is a man younger than 35 in good health. Some clones in this sample may be carry-over from other donors' samples.

The chain joins TRBV28 to TRBJ2-7, with D perhaps matching TRBD1 (5 bases). CDR3 length: 18 amino acids. V lost 6 bases to trimming and J lost 3 bases, with 27 bases between them. Germline assignment: CDR1 MDHEN and CDR2 SYDVKM. This CDR3 reads CASSWGLLGAIPDYEQYF. The DNA of the CDR3 is TGTGCCAGCAGCTGGGGCCTACTTGGGGCAATACCAGACTACGAGCAGTACTTC.

This clone was observed a single time. This sequence joins TRBV28 and TRBJ1-5, with D perhaps TRBD1 (5 bases). The germline V gene encodes CDR1 MDHEN and CDR2 SYDVKM. The CDR3 contains 16 residues. Between the trimmed V and J ends, which lost 4 bases and 4 bases, there was a span of 17 bases. The CDR3 spells CASSYPNGAQNQPQHF. In nucleotides, the CDR3 is TGTGCCAGCAGTTACCCAAACGGGGCACAGAATCAGCCCCAGCATTTT. Drawing the rest from reference TRBV28 and TRBJ1-5, the complete variable domain is DVKVTQSSRYLVKRTGEKVFLECVQDMDHENMFWYRQDPGLGLRLIYFSYDVKMKEKGDIPEGYSVSREKKERFSLILESASTNQTSMYLCASSYPNGAQNQPQHFGDGTRLSIL.

This clone was counted once. The gene calls are TRBV19 and TRBJ2-1, with 10 bases lining up with TRBD2. This CDR3 has 14 amino acids. V gave up 10 bases and J gave up 8 bases; unmatched junction bases: 11. CDR1 and CDR2 (germline): LNHDA, SQIVND (reference sequence). The CDR3, as DNA: TGTGCCACGAGGACTAGCGGAAAGCAGTATGAGCAGTTCTTC. Protein sequence: CATRTSGKQYEQFF.

This sequence joins TRBV19 and TRBJ2-7, with D unresolved. V dropped 1 base and J dropped 6 bases, with 7 bases sitting between them. The length of the CDR3 is 12 residues. CDR1 LNHDA and CDR2 SQIVND come from the germline V gene (reference sequence). The CDR3 sequence: CASSIGRTEQYF. DNA for the CDR3: TGTGCCAGTAGTATAGGAAGGACCGAGCAGTACTTC.

This clone has just a few counts. This chain links TRBV29-1 with TRBJ1-1, with D perhaps TRBD1 (6 bases). Germline V gives CDR1 SQVTM, CDR2 ANQGSEA. Deletions cut 4 bases from V and 7 bases from J, with 13 bases between. The CDR3 has 12 amino acids. The CDR3 DNA reads TGCAGCGTTGGAGAGCGGGGGCTTGAAGCTTTCTTT. This sequence encodes CSVGERGLEAFF. The full variable domain, completed using reference TRBV29-1 and TRBJ1-1, is SAVISQKPSRDICQRGTSLTIQCQVDSQVTMMFWYRQQPGQSLTLIATANQGSEATYESGFVIDKFPISRPNLTFSTLTVSNMSPEDSSIYLCSVGERGLEAFFGQGTRLTVV.

The rearrangement joins TRBV5-1 to TRBJ2-1; tentatively, D is TRBD1 (6 bases). The germline V gene encodes CDR1 SGHRS and CDR2 YFSETQ. The length of the CDR3 is 14 residues. Trimming left V 2 bases short and J 8 bases short, with 14 bases between. The DNA of the CDR3 is TGCGCCAGCAGCTTACAGGGAGACGGCGATGAGCAGTTCTTC. Residues: CASSLQGDGDEQFF.

As to this clone: Distinct nucleotide sequences in the sample also encode this CDR3. V gene TRBV7-9 combines with J gene TRBJ1-1; TRBD1 aligns across 11 bases. J gave up 4 bases and V 4 bases, and 5 bases lay outside the gene matches. The CDR3 totals 15 residues. CDR1 is SEHNR, CDR2 FQNEAQ, per germline (reference sequence). The CDR3 DNA reads as TGTGCCAGCAGCTGGACAGGGGGCTATAGCACTGAAGCTTTCTTT. As protein: CASSWTGGYSTEAFF.

About this clone itself: This sample also contains other DNA sequences that code for the same CDR3. V gene TRBV5-1 combines with J gene TRBJ2-5; D might be TRBD1 (6 bases). From germline, CDR1 is SGHRS and CDR2 YFSETQ. This CDR3 comprises 14 residues. The V end lost 0 bases, the J end lost 5 bases, and 11 bases lay between the germline ends. The CDR3 DNA reads as TGCGCCAGCAGCTTGGTTGGGGGCGGGGAGACCCAGTACTTC. It yields the protein CASSLVGGGETQYF.

In its sample, this clone was seen once. The chain links TRBV5-8 to TRBJ1-1, with a tentative D call TRBD1 (5 bases). V lost 0 bases, J lost 3 bases, and 12 bases lay in between. Looked up from germline, CDR1 is SGHTS and CDR2 is YDEGEE. The CDR3 is 15 amino acids. In DNA form, the CDR3 reads TGTGCCAGCAGCTTGGGTAAGGGGCGGGACACTGAAGCTTTCTTT. Translating gives CASSLGKGRDTEAFF.

The V and J genes are TRBV5-1 and TRBJ2-7; D unclear. This CDR3 comprises 14 residues. Per germline, CDR1 SGHRS and CDR2 YFSETQ. Deletions cut 1 base from V and 6 bases from J, with 14 bases between. The CDR3 sequence: CASSLRSRVGEQYF. Here the CDR3 DNA reads TGCGCCAGCAGCTTGCGTTCCCGGGTGGGCGAGCAGTACTTC.

This clone was counted a few times. CDR3 region: CASSISAGANYGYTF. The CDR3 DNA follows: TGTGCCAGTAGTATAAGTGCCGGAGCTAACTATGGCTACACCTTC. The chain has TRBV19 and TRBJ1-2; no clear D gene. The V end was cut by 2 bases, the J end by 0 bases, with 10 bases between. The CDR3 runs 15 residues. CDR1 is LNHDA and CDR2 is SQIVND in the germline V gene (reference sequence).

The chain combines TRBV27 with TRBJ2-7; possible D gene TRBD1, 6 bases. Germline assignment: CDR1 MNHEY and CDR2 SMNVEV (reference sequence). With 5 bases removed from V and 3 bases from J, the gap between germline ends came to 32 bases. The CDR3 is 20 residues long. In DNA, the CDR3 is TGTGCCAGCAGTCCCCCTACCGGGACATTCTATCCTCCCTTCAACTACGAGCAGTACTTC. The encoded protein is CASSPPTGTFYPPFNYEQYF.

V and J are TRBV19 and TRBJ1-1; D perhaps matches TRBD1 (5 bases). CDR3 size: 14 residues. The ends were cut back, 1 base at V and 1 base at J, with 7 bases in the middle. Germline V gene data show CDR1 as LNHDA and CDR2 as SQIVND (reference sequence). The CDR3 DNA is TGTGCCAGTAGTATAGGACAGTGGAACACTGAAGCTTTCTTT. This gives the protein CASSIGQWNTEAFF.

The chain links TRBV27 to TRBJ2-2, with D maybe TRBD1 (7 bases). This CDR3 is built from 15 residues. The V and J ends lost 5 bases and 6 bases respectively, with 16 bases between them. The germline V gene has CDR1 MNHEY and CDR2 SMNVEV (reference sequence). The CDR3 DNA follows: TGTGCCAGCAGTCCCCGCGGCAGGGGGGCCGGGGAGCTGTTTTTT. Its protein is CASSPRGRGAGELFF.

The J gene is TRBJ2-1, the V gene TRBV5-1; 10 bases are shared with TRBD2. V trimming: 4 bases; J trimming: 4 bases; junction bases outside the gene matches: 8. The CDR3 totals 16 residues. Germline V gene lookup returns CDR1 SGHRS and CDR2 YFSETQ. The CDR3 DNA reads TGCGCCAGCAGCCTAATAGCGGGAGGAGGGTACAATGAGCAGTTCTTC. Translating gives CASSLIAGGGYNEQFF.

This chain uses TRBV6-5 with TRBJ2-2; TRBD2 might be the D (6 bases). The CDR3 is 12 amino acids. Trimming stripped 7 bases from V and 6 bases from J, with 9 bases between. Germline V gene data show CDR1 as MNHEY and CDR2 as SVGAGI. The CDR3 sequence is CASTGRSGELFF. In nucleotides, the CDR3 is TGTGCCAGCACGGGGAGGTCCGGGGAGCTGTTTTTT.

This chain joins TRBV18 and TRBJ2-7; no clear D gene. The CDR3 has 13 amino acids. Trimming took 2 bases from V and 3 from J, leaving 8 bases between them. CDR1 is KGHSH, CDR2 LQKENI, per germline. CDR3 sequence reads: CASSPAWDYEQYF. The CDR3 bases are TGTGCCAGCTCACCAGCCTGGGACTACGAGCAGTACTTC.

A word on this clone: Distinct nucleotide sequences in the sample also encode this CDR3. The V call is TRBV28, the J call TRBJ2-7; 7 nucleotides agree with TRBD2. The germline gives CDR1 MDHEN, CDR2 SYDVKM. The CDR3 extends over 13 amino acids. The junction had 2 bases not matched to a gene; V was cut back by 3 bases and J by 3 bases. In nucleotides, the CDR3 is TGTGCCAGCAGTTTCGGCGGGAGCTACGAGCAGTACTTC. Translating it yields CASSFGGSYEQYF.

The chain couples TRBV19 to TRBJ2-7; the D gene is possibly TRBD2 (6 bases). The CDR3 has 16 residues. The germline gives CDR1 LNHDA, CDR2 SQIVND (reference sequence). Deletions cut 4 bases from V and 4 bases from J, with 20 bases between. The chain's CDR3 is CASSTQSSGVGYEQYF. Here the CDR3 DNA reads TGTGCCAGTAGTACCCAATCTTCGGGAGTCGGTTACGAGCAGTACTTC.

The rearrangement links TRBV5-5 to TRBJ2-5; TRBD2 matches 9 bases. There are 16 residues in the CDR3. Trimming at V came to 2 bases and at J to 2 bases, leaving 7 bases not matched to a gene. CDR1 is SGHKS and CDR2 is YYEKEE in the germline V gene (reference sequence). CDR3: CASSLATSGVQETQYF. For the CDR3, the DNA is TGTGCCAGCAGCTTAGCGACTAGCGGAGTACAAGAGACCCAGTACTTC.

The chain uses TRBV7-7 and TRBJ2-3; D possibly uses TRBD1 or TRBD2 (6 bases each). Per the germline V gene, CDR1 is SSHAT and CDR2 is FNYEAQ (reference sequence). This CDR3 contains 14 residues. V was trimmed by 5 bases and J by 3 bases, leaving 12 bases between them. CDR3 DNA: TGTGCCAGCAGCCCGGGGGCGCGGACAGATACGCAGTATTTT. Translating it yields CASSPGARTDTQYF.

The chain joins TRBV6-5 to TRBJ2-5, with a tentative D call TRBD2 (5 bases). Germline V gene sequence: CDR1 MNHEY, CDR2 SVGAGI. The germline V and J ends were trimmed by 0 bases and 5 bases, with 10 bases remaining between them. The CDR3 is 14 amino acids. Written as DNA, the CDR3 is TGTGCCAGCAGTTACTCGAGAGGGAGTGAGACCCAGTACTTC. Protein sequence: CASSYSRGSETQYF.

The CDR3 DNA reads as TGTGCCAGCAGCTTATCGGGGGCCTACGAGCAGTACTTC. This gives the protein CASSLSGAYEQYF. The chain recombines TRBV11-3 with TRBJ2-7; D might be TRBD2 (6 bases). The CDR3 sequence is 13 residues long. V was cut by 2 bases and J by 2 bases, with 7 bases left in between. The germline V gene has CDR1 SGHNT and CDR2 YENEEA.